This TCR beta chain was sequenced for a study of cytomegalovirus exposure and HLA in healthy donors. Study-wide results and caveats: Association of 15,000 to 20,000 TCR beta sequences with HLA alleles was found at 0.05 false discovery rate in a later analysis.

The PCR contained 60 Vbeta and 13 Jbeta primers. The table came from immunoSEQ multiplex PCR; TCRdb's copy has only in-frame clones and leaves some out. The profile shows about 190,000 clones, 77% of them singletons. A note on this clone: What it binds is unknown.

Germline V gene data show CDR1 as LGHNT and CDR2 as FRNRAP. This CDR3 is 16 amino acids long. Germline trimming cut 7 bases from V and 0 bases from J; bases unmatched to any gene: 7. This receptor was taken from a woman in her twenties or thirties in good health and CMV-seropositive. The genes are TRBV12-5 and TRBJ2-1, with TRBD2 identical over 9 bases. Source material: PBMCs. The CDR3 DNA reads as TGTGCTAGTGCCCGACTAGCGGTCAACTCCTACAATGAGCAGTTCTTC. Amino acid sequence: CASARLAVNSYNEQFF.